The 30 T cell receptor delta chains below were found in one sample sequenced in a study of gamma-delta T cells after stem cell transplantation. TCRdb reapplied CATT to the RT-PCR reads. The sample gives about 1,600 delta-chain clones, around 8% of which show up once; under 50% is in the top ten. Sequencing was performed on gamma-delta T cells. The receptors come from a human donor. It is not recorded whose cells these are; they may come from a transplant donor.

Comment on this clone: The mismatch at residue 5 between this DNA's translation and the TCRdb protein of a much larger clone likely reflects a read error; the protein shown is translated from the DNA. The chain joins TRDV2 to TRDJ1; no definite D call. Trimming removed 3 bases from V and 3 bases from J, with 16 bases in between. The CDR3 loop spans 15 amino acids. Germline lookup yields CDR1 GEAIGNYY and CDR2 EKD. CDR3 protein: CACDAVSTSPDKLIF. The DNA of the CDR3 is TGTGCCTGTGACGCCGTGTCGACTTCGCCCGATAAACTCATCTTT.

As for this clone: A far larger clone is just one base off, so this is likely a read error. The rearrangement joins TRDV2 to TRDJ1; D is unclear. Germline assignment: CDR1 GEAIGNYY and CDR2 EKD. V was pared by 3 bases and J by 8 bases, with 15 bases between. The CDR3 totals 13 residues. The DNA for the CDR3 is TGTGCCTGTGACCTCTTGGACGGGCGAAAACTCATCTTT. Its translation: CACDLLDGRKLIF.

For this clone: Given a far larger clone just one base away, this is likely a sequencing read error. The CDR3 DNA sequence: TGTGCCTGTGACGCCCTAACACGTACTGGGGGATTAATAGGAACCGATAAACTCATCTTT. Translating gives CACDALTRTGGLIGTDKLIF. The rearrangement uses TRDV2 and TRDJ1; TRDD3 matches 10 bases. The J segment lost 2 bases and the V segment lost 3 bases, leaving 20 bases of the junction unmatched. The CDR3 loop spans 20 amino acids. The germline gives CDR1 GEAIGNYY, CDR2 EKD.

For this clone: This DNA translates differently at residue 13 from the TCRdb protein, which is that of a much larger clone; a read error is likely, and the protein shown is the DNA's own translation. The chain links TRDV2 to TRDJ1; TRDD3 matches 12 bases. Germline V gene sequence: CDR1 GEAIGNYY, CDR2 EKD. The CDR3 runs 18 residues. J lost 3 bases, V lost 0 bases, and 10 bases had no gene match. CDR3 amino acids: CACDTLAPGGYGADKLIF. The CDR3 coding sequence is TGTGCCTGTGACACCCTAGCCCCTGGGGGATACGGGGCCGATAAACTCATCTTT.

In its sample, this clone is medium-sized. The chain carries TRDV2 and TRDJ1, with 9 bases matching TRDD2. The CDR3 is made up of 20 amino acids. The ends lost 3 bases at V and 0 bases at J; junction bases unmatched: 19. Germline CDR1 and CDR2: GEAIGNYY and EKD. CDR3: CACDALPTVKGGLYTDKLIF. As DNA, the CDR3 is TGTGCCTGTGACGCCCTTCCTACGGTGAAGGGGGGGCTTTACACCGATAAACTCATCTTT.

To note about this clone: A read error may explain this, as a much larger clone is one base away. V is TRDV2 and J is TRDJ1; TRDD3 aligns across 13 bases. The CDR3 covers 21 residues. The germline V gene encodes CDR1 GEAIGNYY and CDR2 EKD. CDR3 sequence: CACGTLLPANTGGYADHKLIF. The CDR3 nucleotides read TGTGCCTGTGGCACCTTACTGCCCGCGAACACTGGGGGATACGCGGACCATAAACTCATCTTT.

As regards this clone: A much larger clone differs by one base, so this may be a read error. The rearrangement links TRDV2 to TRDJ1, with 11 bases aligning to TRDD3. V lost 3 bases to trimming and J lost 0 bases; unmatched junction nucleotides: 8. CDR1 is GEAIGNYY, CDR2 EKD, per germline. This CDR3 has 17 residues. CDR3 protein: CACDPLLGDIHTDKLIF. DNA of the CDR3: TGTGCCTGTGACCCCCTACTGGGGGATATTCACACCGATAAACTCATCTTT.

This chain links TRDV2 with TRDJ1; 11 positions match TRDD3. J was trimmed by 0 bases and V by 9 bases; bases with no gene match: 23. The germline CDR1 and CDR2 sequences are GEAIGNYY and EKD. The length of the CDR3 is 20 residues. CDR3 coding DNA: TGTGCCCGTTTCCGTACGCCCTCGAACTGGGGGATATTTGACACCGATAAACTCATCTTT. It is translated as CARFRTPSNWGIFDTDKLIF.

This clone was counted a few times. The TCRdb protein comes from a much larger clone and disagrees with this DNA's translation at residue 12, likely due to a read error; the protein given here is derived from the DNA. V is TRDV2 and J is TRDJ1; TRDD3 agrees at 10 bases. V was pared by 3 bases and J by 0 bases, with 12 bases of the junction left unmatched. This CDR3 comprises 18 residues. Germline loops: CDR1 GEAIGNYY, CDR2 EKD. The CDR3 loop reads CACDGLITGGSHTDKLIF. CDR3 DNA: TGTGCCTGTGACGGCCTAATTACTGGGGGATCGCACACCGATAAACTCATCTTT.

Notes on this clone: It differs at one base from a far larger clone, so likely a read error. In the same sample, other DNA sequences code for this CDR3. The gene calls are TRDV2 and TRDJ1, with 9 bases fitting TRDD2. The CDR3 totals 19 residues. Per the germline V gene, CDR1 is GEAIGNYY and CDR2 is EKD. The V and J ends lost 7 bases and 0 bases, in that order; junction bases with no gene match: 20. The CDR3 DNA reads TGTGCCTGCGACTCCCTTCCTACTGAACTGGGGTCCAACACCGATAAACTCATCTTT. Its protein product is CACDSLPTELGSNTDKLIF.

Comments on this clone: A much bigger clone sits one base away, suggesting this may be a read error. This sample includes further DNA sequences coding for the same CDR3. This chain connects TRDV2 to TRDJ1; 7 nucleotides match TRDD3. The CDR3 contains 17 residues. J lost 2 bases, V lost 0 bases, and 11 bases had no gene match. In germline, CDR1 is GEAIGNYY, CDR2 EKD. The CDR3 DNA is TGTGCCTGTGACACCGTGGGAGGATACGCCGGTACCGATAAACTCATCTTT. Its translation is CACDTVGGYAGTDKLIF.

By its share, this clone is medium-sized. This clone may be a read error of a much larger clone one base away. V and J are TRDV2 and TRDJ3; tentative D call: TRDD3 (6 bases). Per germline, CDR1 GEAIGNYY and CDR2 EKD. The CDR3 loop spans 19 amino acids. V lost 0 bases and J lost 0, with 14 bases in between. The CDR3 protein is CACDTVGATLSWDTRQMFF. The CDR3 DNA reads TGTGCCTGTGACACCGTGGGGGCTACACTCTCCTGGGACACCCGACAGATGTTTTTC.

Comment on this clone: A much larger clone differs by one base, so this may be a read error. Other DNA sequences in the sample encode the same CDR3. The chain combines TRDV2 with TRDJ1; TRDD3 matches at 8 bases. The germline CDR1 and CDR2 sequences are GEAIGNYY and EKD. The CDR3 runs to 15 residues. V dropped 3 bases and J dropped 0; count of bases not matched to a gene: 5. The DNA for the CDR3 is TGTGCCTGTGACCCCTTACTGGGGGACACCGATAAACTCATCTTT. It specifies CACDPLLGDTDKLIF.

This clone counts as medium-sized. The chain recombines TRDV2 with TRDJ1; D is uncertain. Trimming removed 0 bases from V and 0 bases from J, with 16 bases in between. The CDR3 sequence is 17 residues long. Germline lookup yields CDR1 GEAIGNYY and CDR2 EKD. The CDR3 region is CACDTVVRIQDTDKLIF. The CDR3 DNA reads as TGTGCCTGTGACACCGTGGTTAGAATCCAAGACACCGATAAACTCATCTTT.

By sample share, this clone is medium-sized. Since a much larger clone is just one base distant, this may be a read error. CDR3 region: CACDILSGPSTYTDKLIF. CDR3 in DNA: TGTGCCTGTGACATCTTGTCCGGTCCCTCTACATACACCGATAAACTCATCTTT. The chain has TRDV2 and TRDJ1; D is unclear. The CDR3 is 18 amino acids. Germline CDR1 GEAIGNYY, CDR2 EKD. V lost 2 bases and J lost 0, with 21 bases in between.

In the case of this clone: The protein held in TCRdb is that of a much larger clone and does not match this DNA's translation at residue 13, likely because of a read error; the protein shown is translated from the DNA. The chain is built from TRDV2 and TRDJ1; 9 bases agree with TRDD3. V was pared by 0 bases and J by 4 bases, with 14 bases of the junction left unmatched. This CDR3 is 18 amino acids long. Germline CDR1 GEAIGNYY, CDR2 EKD. Written as DNA, the CDR3 is TGTGCCTGTGACACCGTCACTGGGGGAACGACGTACATCGATAAACTCATCTTT. As protein: CACDTVTGGTTYIDKLIF.

This clone appeared a few times. Only one base separates this from a far larger clonotype, so it likely reflects a read error. The identical CDR3 is also encoded by other nucleotide sequences in the sample. The V call is TRDV2, the J call TRDJ1; TRDD3 agrees at 8 bases. The ends lost 4 bases at V and 0 bases at J; junction bases unmatched: 18. CDR3 length: 19 amino acids. Per the germline V gene, CDR1 is GEAIGNYY and CDR2 is EKD. The CDR3 nucleotides are TGTGCCTGTGAAACCTTAGGGGATACCCGAAAATCATACACCGATAAACTCATCTTT. Its translation is CACETLGDTRKSYTDKLIF.

As for this clone: A far more abundant clone sits one base away, making this likely a read error. Distinct nucleotide sequences in the sample also encode this CDR3. The chain recombines TRDV2 with TRDJ1, with D possibly being TRDD3 (6 bases). Germline CDR1 GEAIGNYY, CDR2 EKD. V was trimmed by 7 bases and J by 0 bases, leaving 17 bases between them. There are 15 residues in the CDR3. CDR3 in amino acids: CACFRLGNDTDKLIF. The CDR3 bases are TGTGCCTGCTTCCGGCTGGGGAACGACACCGATAAACTCATCTTT.

This clone ranks as medium-sized. A single base separates this from a much larger clone, so it may be a read error. The J gene is TRDJ1, the V gene TRDV2; 7 positions match TRDD3. The CDR3 totals 17 residues. Germline V gene lookup returns CDR1 GEAIGNYY and CDR2 EKD. J was trimmed by 1 base and V by 0 bases; bases with no gene match: 10. The CDR3 region is CACDTLGVTATTDKLIF. In nucleotides, the CDR3 is TGTGCCTGTGACACCCTGGGGGTCACGGCGACCACCGATAAACTCATCTTT.

Notes on this clone: Given a much more abundant clone one base away, this may be a read error. The same CDR3 also results from other DNA sequences found in this sample. The chain joins TRDV2 to TRDJ1; 11 bases map to TRDD3. The length of the CDR3 is 21 residues. V was pared by 3 bases and J by 4 bases, with 24 bases of the junction left unmatched. CDR1 is GEAIGNYY, CDR2 EKD, per germline. The CDR3 sequence: CACDRVPSLSWGIPGGDKLIF. CDR3 coding DNA: TGTGCCTGTGACCGAGTCCCTTCTTTGTCCTGGGGGATACCAGGGGGCGATAAACTCATCTTT.

Turning to this clone: The junction does not match germline at one end; this may be a read error. The chain joins TRDV2 to TRDJ1, with 11 bases matching TRDD3. The CDR3 length is 17 residues. Germline loops: CDR1 GEAIGNYY, CDR2 EKD. CDR3 nucleotide sequence: TGTGCCTGCGACACCGTTGGGGGATACGCTTCCACCGATAAACTCATCTTT. This encodes CACDTVGGYASTDKLIF.

There are a few counts of this clone. A read error is possible here, since a much larger clone lies one base away. This sample includes further DNA sequences coding for the same CDR3. The rearrangement uses TRDV2 and TRDJ1; D gene unclear. The CDR3 contains 15 residues. Germline assignment: CDR1 GEAIGNYY and CDR2 EKD. The CDR3 DNA sequence: TGTGCCTGTGACACCGTCGGGGCTAACACCGATAAGCTCATCTTT. This sequence encodes CACDTVGANTDKLIF.

In this sample, this clone turned up a few times. The likely explanation is a read error, given a far larger clone one base away. The chain joins TRDV2 to TRDJ1, with TRDD3 matching 8 bases. CDR3 length equals 17 residues. Germline trimming cut 3 bases from V and 0 bases from J; bases unmatched to any gene: 11. Germline assignment: CDR1 GEAIGNYY and CDR2 EKD. CDR3 sequence: CACDPILGATYTDKLIF. The CDR3 DNA reads TGTGCCTGTGACCCGATACTGGGGGCCACCTACACCGATAAACTCATCTTT.

This clone was picked up a small number of times. TCRdb's entry gives the protein of a much larger clone, which mismatches this DNA's translation at residue 12, likely from a read error; the protein reported here is translated from the DNA. The chain recombines TRDV2 with TRDJ1; D remains unclear. This CDR3 is built from 15 residues. Germline V gene sequence: CDR1 GEAIGNYY, CDR2 EKD. The CDR3 is CACDTVGTYTDNLIF. CDR3 in DNA: TGTGCCTGTGACACCGTGGGTACGTACACCGATAATCTCATCTTT.

Note on this clone: It may be a read error: a sequence one base away is much more abundant. This sample also contains other DNA sequences that code for the same CDR3. This chain joins TRDV2 and TRDJ3; 10 bases line up with TRDD3. The CDR3 totals 24 residues. Germline loops: CDR1 GEAIGNYY, CDR2 EKD. J was trimmed by 0 bases and V by 2 bases; bases with no gene match: 21. CDR3 sequence: CACDIIGTGGFVRHSSWDTRQMFF. For the CDR3, the DNA is TGTGCCTGTGACATCATCGGTACTGGGGGATTCGTTAGGCATAGCTCCTGGGACACCCGACAGATGTTTTTC.

This chain's CDR3 is CACDTVSTLVESTDKLIF. The CDR3 nucleotides are TGTGCCTGTGACACCGTCTCGACACTGGTGGAGAGCACCGATAAACTCATCTTT. This chain connects TRDV2 to TRDJ1; maybe TRDD3 (5 bases). The CDR3 sequence is 18 residues long. The germline V gene has CDR1 GEAIGNYY and CDR2 EKD. Between the trimmed V and J ends, which lost 0 bases and 1 base, there was a span of 20 bases.

To note about this clone: This likely reflects a read error, since a far larger clone is one base away. Other DNA sequences of this sample code for an identical CDR3. The chain employs TRDV2 and TRDJ3; TRDD3 matches at 7 bases. J lost 10 bases, V lost 0 bases, and 20 bases had no gene match. CDR1 and CDR2 from the germline V gene are GEAIGNYY and EKD. The CDR3 sequence is 20 residues long. The CDR3 loop is CACDTLDTTGRRDGTRQMFF. The CDR3 DNA follows: TGTGCCTGTGACACCTTGGATACGACGGGTCGGCGGGACGGAACCCGACAGATGTTTTTC.

The table lists this clone with a few counts. It may be a read error: a sequence one base away is much more abundant. This rearrangement joins TRDV2 to TRDJ1, with TRDD3 matching 10 bases. The CDR3 is made up of 17 amino acids. Per germline, CDR1 GEAIGNYY and CDR2 EKD. Here the CDR3 reads CARDTLLGDGATDKLIF. In DNA, the CDR3 is TGTGCCCGTGACACGCTACTGGGGGATGGGGCCACCGATAAACTCATCTTT.

This clone has just a few counts. Possible read error: a much larger clone is one base away. The same CDR3 also results from other DNA sequences found in this sample. The chain recombines TRDV2 with TRDJ1, with 13 bases aligning to TRDD3. Losses at the gene ends were 1 base for V and 3 bases for J; bases not matched to a gene: 13. This CDR3 is 19 amino acids long. From germline, CDR1 is GEAIGNYY and CDR2 EKD. The CDR3 DNA reads as TGTGCCTGTGACACGTTGGTACTGGGGGATACGGGAATCGCCGATAAACTCATCTTT. Amino acids: CACDTLVLGDTGIADKLIF.

Notes on this clone: A much larger clone lies a single base off, so this may be a read error. The identical CDR3 is also encoded by other nucleotide sequences in the sample. The chain combines TRDV2 with TRDJ1; D uncertain. Germline V CDR1 and CDR2: GEAIGNYY, EKD. The CDR3 length is 15 residues. CDR3 nucleotides: TGCGCCTGTGACACCGTCGGGGCTAACACCGATAAACTCATCTTT. Its protein product is CACDTVGANTDKLIF.